This T cell receptor (beta chain) emerged from a study of cytomegalovirus exposure and HLA in healthy donors. Background on the study: Ancestry clustering placed about 86% of some 400 genotyped donors in the Caucasian-associated cluster. Points from the study as a whole: In vitro, three CMV-associated chains proved specific for CMV antigens. Researchers catalogued 160 or so TCR beta chains as cytomegalovirus-associated.

This clone has just one count. Antigen: not known. Amplification used 60 Vbeta primers and 13 Jbeta primers. Libraries were prepared by immunoSEQ multiplex PCR; TCRdb keeps only in-frame clonotypes and omits some of them. There are 150,000 to 200,000 clones in the sample; about nine tenths occur only once, and around 0.99% lies in the top ten. The specimen sequenced was PBMCs. The clonotype originates from a boy between 2 and 15 years old in good health and CMV-seronegative.

The chain's CDR3 is CAWSVGLEQFF. CDR3 in DNA: TGTGCCTGGAGTGTGGGACTAGAGCAGTTCTTC. V usage is TRBV30 and J usage is TRBJ2-1; 7 positions agree with TRBD2. The CDR3 length is 11 residues. V shed 0 bases, J shed 10 bases, and the junction held 0 bases outside the gene matches. The germline CDR1 and CDR2 sequences are GTSNPN and SVGIG (reference sequence).